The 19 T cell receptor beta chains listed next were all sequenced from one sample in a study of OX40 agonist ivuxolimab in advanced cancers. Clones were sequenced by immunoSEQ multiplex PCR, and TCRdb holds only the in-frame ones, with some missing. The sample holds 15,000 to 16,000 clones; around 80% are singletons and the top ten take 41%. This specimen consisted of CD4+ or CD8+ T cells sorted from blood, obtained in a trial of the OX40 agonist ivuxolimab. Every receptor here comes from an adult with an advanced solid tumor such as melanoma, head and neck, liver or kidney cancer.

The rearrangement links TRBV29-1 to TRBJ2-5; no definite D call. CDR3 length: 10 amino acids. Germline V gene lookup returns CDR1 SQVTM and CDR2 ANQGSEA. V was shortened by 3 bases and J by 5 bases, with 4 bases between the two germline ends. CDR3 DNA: TGCAGCGTTGATTGGGAGACCCAGTACTTC. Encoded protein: CSVDWETQYF.

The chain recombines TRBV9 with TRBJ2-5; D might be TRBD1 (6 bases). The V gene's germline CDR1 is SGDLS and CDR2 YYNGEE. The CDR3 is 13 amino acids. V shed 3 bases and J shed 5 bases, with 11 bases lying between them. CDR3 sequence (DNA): TGTGCCAGCAGCGGTAAAGACAGGGAGACCCAGTACTTC. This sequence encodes CASSGKDRETQYF.

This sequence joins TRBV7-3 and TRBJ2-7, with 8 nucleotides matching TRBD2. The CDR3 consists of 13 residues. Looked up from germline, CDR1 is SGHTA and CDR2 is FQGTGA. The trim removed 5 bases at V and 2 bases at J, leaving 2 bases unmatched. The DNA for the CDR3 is TGTGCCAGCAGCCCCGGGGGGGCCTACGAGCAGTACTTC. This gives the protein CASSPGGAYEQYF.

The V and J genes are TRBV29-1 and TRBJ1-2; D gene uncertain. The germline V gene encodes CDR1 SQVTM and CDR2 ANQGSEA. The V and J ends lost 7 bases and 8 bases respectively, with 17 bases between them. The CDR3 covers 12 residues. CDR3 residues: CSAKADAYGYTF. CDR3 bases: TGCAGCGCGAAGGCGGACGCGTACGGCTACACCTTC.

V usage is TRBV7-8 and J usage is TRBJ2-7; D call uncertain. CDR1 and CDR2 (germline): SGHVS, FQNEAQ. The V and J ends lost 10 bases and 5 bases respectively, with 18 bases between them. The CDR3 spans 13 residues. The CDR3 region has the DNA TGTGCCAACAAGGCCCTTTATGGGGACGAGCAGTACTTC. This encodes CANKALYGDEQYF.

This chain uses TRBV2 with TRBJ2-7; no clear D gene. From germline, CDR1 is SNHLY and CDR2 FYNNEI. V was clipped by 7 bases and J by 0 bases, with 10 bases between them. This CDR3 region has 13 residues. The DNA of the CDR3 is TGTGCCAGCACTCCGAGTCACTCCTACGAGCAGTACTTC. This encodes CASTPSHSYEQYF.

The CDR3 coding sequence is TGTGCCAGCAGTTACGCGGATCTGGGCACAGATACGCAGTATTTT. Its translation: CASSYADLGTDTQYF. The chain links TRBV6-5 to TRBJ2-3; D not resolved. The CDR3 covers 15 residues. From germline, CDR1 is MNHEY and CDR2 SVGAGI. The ends were cut back, 2 bases at V and 1 base at J, with 10 bases in the middle.

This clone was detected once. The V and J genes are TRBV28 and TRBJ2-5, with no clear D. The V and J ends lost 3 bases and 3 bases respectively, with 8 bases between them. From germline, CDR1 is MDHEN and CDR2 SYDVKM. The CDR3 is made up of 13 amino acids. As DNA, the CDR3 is TGTGCCAGCAGTTTCGGGCAGAAAGAGACCCAGTACTTC. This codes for CASSFGQKETQYF.

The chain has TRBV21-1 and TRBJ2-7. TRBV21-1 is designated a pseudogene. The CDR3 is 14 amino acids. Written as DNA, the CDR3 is TGTGCCAGCAGCACCCACATGAGCTCCTACGAGCAGTACTTC. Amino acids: CASSTHMSSYEQYF.

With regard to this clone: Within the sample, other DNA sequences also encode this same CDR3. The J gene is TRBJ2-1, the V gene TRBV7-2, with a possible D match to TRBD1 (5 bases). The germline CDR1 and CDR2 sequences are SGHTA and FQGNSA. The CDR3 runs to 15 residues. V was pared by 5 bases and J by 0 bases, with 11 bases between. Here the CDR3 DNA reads TGTGCCAGCAGCCTGACAGAGAGCTCCTACAATGAGCAGTTCTTC. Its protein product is CASSLTESSYNEQFF.

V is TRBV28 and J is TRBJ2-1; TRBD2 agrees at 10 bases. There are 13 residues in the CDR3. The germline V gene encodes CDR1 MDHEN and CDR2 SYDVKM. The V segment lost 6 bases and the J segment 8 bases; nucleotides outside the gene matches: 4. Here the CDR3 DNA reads TGTGCCAGCAGCCGCCTAGCGGGAGATGAGCAGTTCTTC. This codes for CASSRLAGDEQFF.

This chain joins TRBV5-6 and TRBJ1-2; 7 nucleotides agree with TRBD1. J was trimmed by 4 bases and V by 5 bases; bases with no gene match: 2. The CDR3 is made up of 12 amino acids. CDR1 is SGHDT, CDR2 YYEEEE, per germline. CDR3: CASSGDSYGYTF. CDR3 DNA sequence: TGTGCCAGCAGTGGGGACAGCTATGGCTACACCTTC.

The CDR3 DNA reads as TGTGCCAGCAGTTGGGATGGGGTAGTGGTCACAGATACGCAGTATTTT. The encoded protein is CASSWDGVVVTDTQYF. The chain combines TRBV28 with TRBJ2-3; D not resolved. Trimming took 4 bases from V and 2 from J, leaving 16 bases between them. CDR1 is MDHEN and CDR2 is SYDVKM in the germline V gene. The CDR3 covers 16 residues.

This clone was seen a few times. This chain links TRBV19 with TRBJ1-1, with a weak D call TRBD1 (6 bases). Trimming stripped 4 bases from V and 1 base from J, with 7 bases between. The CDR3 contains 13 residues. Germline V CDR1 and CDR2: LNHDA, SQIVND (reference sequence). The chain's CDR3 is CASSRTENTEAFF. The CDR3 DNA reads TGTGCCAGTAGTAGGACAGAGAACACTGAAGCTTTCTTT.

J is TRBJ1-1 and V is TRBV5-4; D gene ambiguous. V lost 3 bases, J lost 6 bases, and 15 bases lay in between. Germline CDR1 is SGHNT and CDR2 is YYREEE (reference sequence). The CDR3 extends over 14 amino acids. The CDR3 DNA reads TGTGCCAGCAGCTCCAATGGCCCCGGCGCTGAAGCTTTCTTT. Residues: CASSSNGPGAEAFF.

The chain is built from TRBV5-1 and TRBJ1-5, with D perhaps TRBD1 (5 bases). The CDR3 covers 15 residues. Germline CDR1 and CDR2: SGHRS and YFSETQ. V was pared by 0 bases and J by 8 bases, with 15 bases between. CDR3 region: CASSLGDSDLEPQHF. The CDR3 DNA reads TGCGCCAGCAGCTTGGGGGACTCTGATTTGGAGCCCCAGCATTTT.

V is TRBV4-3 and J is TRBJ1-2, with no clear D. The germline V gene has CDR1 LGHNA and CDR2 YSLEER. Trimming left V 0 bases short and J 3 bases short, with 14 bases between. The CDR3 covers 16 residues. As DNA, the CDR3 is TGCGCCAGCAGCCAAGATAATATCGGCTCGTACTATGGCTACACCTTC. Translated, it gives CASSQDNIGSYYGYTF.

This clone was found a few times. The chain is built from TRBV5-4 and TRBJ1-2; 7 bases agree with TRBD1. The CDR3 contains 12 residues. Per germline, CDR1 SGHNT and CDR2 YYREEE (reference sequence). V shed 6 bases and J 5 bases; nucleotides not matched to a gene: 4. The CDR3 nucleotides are TGTGCCAGCACAGACAGGGTTTATGGCTACACCTTC. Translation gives CASTDRVYGYTF.

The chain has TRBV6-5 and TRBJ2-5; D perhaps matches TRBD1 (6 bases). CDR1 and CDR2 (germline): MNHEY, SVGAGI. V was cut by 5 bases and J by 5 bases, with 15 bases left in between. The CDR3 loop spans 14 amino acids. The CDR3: CASSSRQAEETQYF. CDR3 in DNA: TGTGCCAGCAGTAGTAGACAGGCCGAGGAGACCCAGTACTTC.